A selection of T cell receptor beta chains follows, all from one sample in a study of cytomegalovirus exposure and HLA in healthy donors. Measured with immunoSEQ multiplex PCR; TCRdb has only the in-frame clones, and not every one. This sample has about 180,000 clones; roughly 79% occur once, and the top ten carry 1.3%. Sequencing was performed on PBMCs. The receptors come from a man aged 25-45 years in good health and CMV-seronegative. The CDR3 runs from the conserved cysteine through the conserved F or W. Fields, in order: CDR3 protein, V gene, CDR3 length, J gene.

CASSTGQGRKTQYF	TRBV27	14	TRBJ2-5
CASSAYRDRDYEQYF	TRBV7-2	15	TRBJ2-7
CAISDLSQETQYF	TRBV10-3	13	TRBJ2-5
CAWSSGTAGNQPQHF	TRBV30	15	TRBJ1-5
CASSPSDRLWGYTF	TRBV7-8	14	TRBJ1-2
CASSGRGSNEKLFF	TRBV5-4	14	TRBJ1-4
CASSLQGGLYGYTF	TRBV5-6	14	TRBJ1-2
CASTRQGSGNTIYF	TRBV28	14	TRBJ1-3
CASNMRGGAYGELFF	TRBV28	15	TRBJ2-2
CASSLMRQGAYEQYF	TRBV5-1	15	TRBJ2-7
CASIPPGQGAEGYTF	TRBV11-2	15	TRBJ1-2
CAWSADRGQETQYF	TRBV30	14	TRBJ2-5
CASSFRDSEQYF	TRBV5-1	12	TRBJ2-7
CASSPIAETGNGYTF	TRBV18	15	TRBJ1-2
CASSVASGSSYEQYF	TRBV2	15	TRBJ2-7
CASSPRSSGTYNEQFF	TRBV19	16	TRBJ2-1
CASSHRGLINYGYTF	TRBV5-8	15	TRBJ1-2